The sequence of this TCR beta chain was determined in a study of cytomegalovirus exposure and HLA in healthy donors. Whole-study findings and limits: On later analysis, the bulk of CMV-associated TCR beta chains appeared to be HLA-restricted. Reportedly, diagnosis of cytomegalovirus status by the classifier showed high specificity and sensitivity.

The PCR had 60 Vbeta and 13 Jbeta primers. Profiled with immunoSEQ multiplex PCR; TCRdb holds only in-frame clones, not every one. This sample carries about 130,000 clones, more than 70% of them seen once, and the ten largest clones take more than 3%. As regards this clone: What it binds is not known.

The receptor was isolated from a man between 25 and 39 years old in good health and CMV-seronegative. Sequencing used PBMCs.

CDR3 protein: CASSYSSVQGEGYTF. The CDR3 coding sequence is TGTGCCAGCAGTTACTCTTCTGTGCAGGGGGAAGGCTACACCTTC. V gene TRBV6-5 combines with J gene TRBJ1-2; TRBD1 agrees at 7 bases. Germline values: CDR1 MNHEY, CDR2 SVGAGI. J gave up 8 bases and V 0 bases, and 9 bases lay outside the gene matches. This CDR3 is 15 amino acids long.